Listed here are 5 T cell receptor beta chains from one sample, sequenced in a study of human T cells and chemical hapten exposure. Time point here: pre-sensitization, week 0. Treatment here: therapeutic diphenylcyclopropenone sensitization with weekly scalp DPC. TCRdb re-called the RACE reads through MiXCR, storing one row per CDR3 protein. The table shows about 98,000 distinct CDR3 sequences, with approximately 11% occurring only once. Sequenced here: whole blood, sampled in connection with sensitization to the hapten diphenylcyclopropenone (DPC). The source of these receptors is a woman aged 55-70 years with alopecia areata. Some clones in this sample may be carry-over from other donors' samples.

In its sample, this clonotype was seen many times. The V gene is TRBV20-1, the J gene TRBJ1-4; TRBD1 might be the D (5 bases). V shed 5 bases and J shed 8 bases, with 12 bases lying between them. The CDR3 is made up of 12 amino acids. Per germline, CDR1 DFQATT and CDR2 SNEGSKA (reference sequence). CDR3 sequence reads: CSAPSGGEKLFF. DNA of the CDR3: TGCAGTGCTCCATCCGGGGGGGAAAAACTGTTTTTT.

The CDR3 sequence: CAIRQGPTYEQYF. The CDR3 DNA follows: TGTGCCATCAGACAGGGGCCTACCTACGAGCAGTACTTC. This chain joins TRBV10-3 and TRBJ2-7; 7 nucleotides agree with TRBD1. Germline trimming cut 6 bases from V and 2 bases from J; bases unmatched to any gene: 4. Germline V lookup: CDR1 ENHRY, CDR2 SYGVKD. The CDR3 spans 13 residues.

In its sample, this clonotype was seen many times. The chain employs TRBV7-3 and TRBJ2-3; possible D gene TRBD2, 5 bases. CDR1 is SGHTA, CDR2 FQGTGA, per germline. The CDR3 is 15 amino acids. Deletions cut 7 bases from V and 5 bases from J, with 19 bases between. CDR3 protein: CASMRYVGVEDTQYF. CDR3 nucleotide sequence: TGTGCCAGCATGCGCTACGTCGGGGTAGAAGATACGCAGTATTTT.

This chain connects TRBV20-1 to TRBJ2-3; 7 bases align to TRBD1. The CDR3 has 14 residues. V was clipped by 7 bases and J by 5 bases; unmatched bases: 12. Germline V gene lookup returns CDR1 DFQATT and CDR2 SNEGSKA (reference sequence). CDR3 protein: CSVGRDSLGDTQYF. The CDR3 coding sequence is TGCAGTGTTGGCCGGGACAGCCTAGGAGATACGCAGTATTTT.

In its sample, this clonotype was seen many times. The chain has TRBV27 and TRBJ1-2, with D possibly being TRBD1 (6 bases). V lost 5 bases, J lost 3 bases, and 16 bases lay in between. The CDR3 covers 15 residues. The germline gives CDR1 MNHEY, CDR2 SMNVEV (reference sequence). Here the CDR3 DNA reads TGTGCCAGCAGTCCTCCAGGGGTCCAATACTATGGCTACACCTTC. Translation: CASSPPGVQYYGYTF.